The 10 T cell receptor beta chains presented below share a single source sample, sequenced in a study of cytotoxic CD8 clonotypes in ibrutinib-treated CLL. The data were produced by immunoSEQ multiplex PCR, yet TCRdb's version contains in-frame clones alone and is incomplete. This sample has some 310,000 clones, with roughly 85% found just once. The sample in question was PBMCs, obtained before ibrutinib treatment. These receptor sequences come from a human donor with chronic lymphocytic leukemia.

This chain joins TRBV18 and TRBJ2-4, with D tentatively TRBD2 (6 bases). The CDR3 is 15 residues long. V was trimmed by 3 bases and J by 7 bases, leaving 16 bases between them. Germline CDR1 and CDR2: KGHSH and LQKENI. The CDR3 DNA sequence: TGTGCCAGCTCACCGGGCGGGAACCTCTGGAACATTCAGTACTTC. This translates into CASSPGGNLWNIQYF.

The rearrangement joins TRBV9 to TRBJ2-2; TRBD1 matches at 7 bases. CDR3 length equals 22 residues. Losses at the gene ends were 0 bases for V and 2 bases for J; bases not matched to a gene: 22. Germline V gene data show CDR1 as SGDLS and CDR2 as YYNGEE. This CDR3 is CASSVAWTGSKRLPPNTGELFF. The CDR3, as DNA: TGTGCCAGCAGCGTAGCGTGGACAGGCTCAAAGCGATTGCCGCCTAACACCGGGGAGCTGTTTTTT.

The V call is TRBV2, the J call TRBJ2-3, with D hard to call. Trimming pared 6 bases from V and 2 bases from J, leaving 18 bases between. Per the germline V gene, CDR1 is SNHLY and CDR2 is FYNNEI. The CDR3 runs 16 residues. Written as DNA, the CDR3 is TGTGCCAGCAGCCTTGTGGCCCGTTCGTTCACAGATACGCAGTATTTT. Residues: CASSLVARSFTDTQYF.

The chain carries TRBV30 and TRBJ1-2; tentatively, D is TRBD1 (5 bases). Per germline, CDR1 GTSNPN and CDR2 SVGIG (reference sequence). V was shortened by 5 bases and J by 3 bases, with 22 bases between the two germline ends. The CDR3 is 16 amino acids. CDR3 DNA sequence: TGTGCCTGGGGGGGGACGGGGCGACCCGCTCACTATGGCTACACCTTC. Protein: CAWGGTGRPAHYGYTF.

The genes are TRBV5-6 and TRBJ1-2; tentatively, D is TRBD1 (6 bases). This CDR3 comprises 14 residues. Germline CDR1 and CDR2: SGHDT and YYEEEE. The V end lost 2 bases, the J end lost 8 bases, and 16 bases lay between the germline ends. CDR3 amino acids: CASSFWDIPLGYTF. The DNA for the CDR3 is TGTGCCAGCAGCTTTTGGGACATTCCCTTGGGCTACACCTTC.

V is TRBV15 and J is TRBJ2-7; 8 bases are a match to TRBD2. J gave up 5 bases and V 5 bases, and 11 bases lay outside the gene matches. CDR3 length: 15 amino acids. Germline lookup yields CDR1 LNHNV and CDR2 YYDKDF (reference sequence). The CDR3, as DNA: TGTGCCACCAGCCGAACTAGCGGAGATCGCGACGAGCAGTACTTC. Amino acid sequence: CATSRTSGDRDEQYF.

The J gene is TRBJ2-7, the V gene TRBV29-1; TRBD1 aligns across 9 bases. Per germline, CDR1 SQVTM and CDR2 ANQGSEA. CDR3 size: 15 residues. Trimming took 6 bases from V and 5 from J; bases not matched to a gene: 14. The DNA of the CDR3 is TGCAGCGTAACTATTGTTGGACAGGGGCCCCACGAGCAGTACTTC. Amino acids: CSVTIVGQGPHEQYF.

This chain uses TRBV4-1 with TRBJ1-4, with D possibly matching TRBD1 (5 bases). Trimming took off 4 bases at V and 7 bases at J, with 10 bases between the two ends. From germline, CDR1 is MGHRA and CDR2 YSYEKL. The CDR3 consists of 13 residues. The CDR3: CASSPTRVEKLFF. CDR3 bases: TGCGCCAGCAGCCCCACCAGGGTTGAAAAACTGTTTTTT.

This CDR3 is CASSLLKGQVAHQPQHF. The CDR3 DNA is TGTGCCAGCAGTTTATTGAAGGGACAGGTGGCTCATCAGCCCCAGCATTTT. The gene calls are TRBV28 and TRBJ1-5; 8 nucleotides match TRBD1. The CDR3 loop spans 17 amino acids. Looked up from germline, CDR1 is MDHEN and CDR2 is SYDVKM. V trimming: 1 base; J trimming: 5 bases; junction bases outside the gene matches: 10.

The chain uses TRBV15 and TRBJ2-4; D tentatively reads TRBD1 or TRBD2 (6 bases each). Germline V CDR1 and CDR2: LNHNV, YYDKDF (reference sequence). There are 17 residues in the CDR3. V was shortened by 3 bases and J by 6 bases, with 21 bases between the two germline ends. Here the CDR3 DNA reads TGTGCCACCAGCAGCCCCTCGAGGGGGGAGCGGCGAAACATTCAGTACTTC. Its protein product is CATSSPSRGERRNIQYF.